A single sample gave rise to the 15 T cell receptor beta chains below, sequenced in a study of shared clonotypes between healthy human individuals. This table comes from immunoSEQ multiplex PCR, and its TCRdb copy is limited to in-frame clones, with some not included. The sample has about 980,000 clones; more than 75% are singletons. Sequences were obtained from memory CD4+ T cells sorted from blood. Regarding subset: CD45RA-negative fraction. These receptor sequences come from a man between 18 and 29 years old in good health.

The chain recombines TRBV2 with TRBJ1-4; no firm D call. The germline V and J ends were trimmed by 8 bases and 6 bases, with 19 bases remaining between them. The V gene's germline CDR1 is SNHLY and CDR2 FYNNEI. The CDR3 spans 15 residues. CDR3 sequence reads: CASVARRAGDEKLFF. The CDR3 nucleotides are TGTGCCAGCGTGGCCCGACGGGCGGGTGATGAAAAACTGTTTTTT.

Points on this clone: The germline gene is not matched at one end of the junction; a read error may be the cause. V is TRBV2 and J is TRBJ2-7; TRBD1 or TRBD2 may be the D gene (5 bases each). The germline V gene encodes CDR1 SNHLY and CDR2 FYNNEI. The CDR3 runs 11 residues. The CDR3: CASSERGTNNF. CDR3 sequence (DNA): TGTGCCAGCAGTGAAAGAGGGACGAATAACTTC.

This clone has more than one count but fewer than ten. The DNA for the CDR3 is TGTGCCAGCAGTGGGGTAAACACCGGGGAGCTGTTTTTT. Its translation: CASSGVNTGELFF. This rearrangement joins TRBV2 to TRBJ2-2; D is undetermined. CDR3 length: 13 residues. Trimming took 4 bases from V and 2 from J, leaving 5 bases between them. The germline CDR1 and CDR2 sequences are SNHLY and FYNNEI.

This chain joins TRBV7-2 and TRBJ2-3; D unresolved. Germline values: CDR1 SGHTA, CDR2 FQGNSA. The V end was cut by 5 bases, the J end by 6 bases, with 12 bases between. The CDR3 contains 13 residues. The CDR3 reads CASSPHQLDTQYF. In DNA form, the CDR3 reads TGTGCCAGCAGCCCACACCAGTTGGATACGCAGTATTTT.

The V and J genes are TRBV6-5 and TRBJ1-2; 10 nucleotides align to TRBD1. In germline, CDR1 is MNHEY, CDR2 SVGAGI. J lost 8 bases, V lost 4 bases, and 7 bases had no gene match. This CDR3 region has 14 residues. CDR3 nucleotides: TGTGCCAGCAGTTTCCGGGACAGGGGTCACGGCTACACCTTC. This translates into CASSFRDRGHGYTF.

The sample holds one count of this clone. The CDR3 coding sequence is TGTGCCAGCAGGTCCCCGGGGACAGGAGGAAAGACCCAGTACTTC. Residues: CASRSPGTGGKTQYF. This chain joins TRBV7-9 and TRBJ2-5; 8 nucleotides match TRBD1. In germline, CDR1 is SEHNR, CDR2 FQNEAQ (reference sequence). This CDR3 has 15 amino acids. The ends lost 6 bases at V and 6 bases at J; junction bases unmatched: 12.

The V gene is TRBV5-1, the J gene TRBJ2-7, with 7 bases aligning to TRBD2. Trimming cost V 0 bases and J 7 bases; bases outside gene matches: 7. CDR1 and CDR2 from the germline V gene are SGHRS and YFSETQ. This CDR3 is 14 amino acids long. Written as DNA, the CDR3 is TGCGCCAGCAGCTTGGAAGGACTAGGAAATGAGCAGTACTTC. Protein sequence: CASSLEGLGNEQYF.

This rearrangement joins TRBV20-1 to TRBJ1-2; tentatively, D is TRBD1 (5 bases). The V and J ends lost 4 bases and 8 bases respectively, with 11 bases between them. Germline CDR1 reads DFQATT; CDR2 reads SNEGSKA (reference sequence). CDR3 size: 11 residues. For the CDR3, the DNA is TGCAGTGCTAATGGGGCTCAGGGCTACACCTTC. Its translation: CSANGAQGYTF.

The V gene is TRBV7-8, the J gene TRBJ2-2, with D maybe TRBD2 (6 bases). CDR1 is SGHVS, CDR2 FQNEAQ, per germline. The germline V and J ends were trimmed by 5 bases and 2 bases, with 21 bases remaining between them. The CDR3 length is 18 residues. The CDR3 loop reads CASSARTLASINTGELFF. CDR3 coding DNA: TGTGCCAGCAGCGCGAGGACTCTAGCGTCCATAAACACCGGGGAGCTGTTTTTT.

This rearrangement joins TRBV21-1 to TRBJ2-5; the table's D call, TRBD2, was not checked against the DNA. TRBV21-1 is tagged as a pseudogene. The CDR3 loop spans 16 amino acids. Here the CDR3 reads CASSKEWRGYQETQYF. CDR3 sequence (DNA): TGTGCCAGCAGCAAAGAATGGAGAGGGTACCAAGAGACCCAGTACTTC.

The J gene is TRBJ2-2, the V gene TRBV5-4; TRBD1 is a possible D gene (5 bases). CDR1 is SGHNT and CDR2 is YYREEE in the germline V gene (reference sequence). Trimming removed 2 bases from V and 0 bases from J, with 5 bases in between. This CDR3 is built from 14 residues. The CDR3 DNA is TGTGCCAGCAGCTTCAGGGCGAACACCGGGGAGCTGTTTTTT. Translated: CASSFRANTGELFF.

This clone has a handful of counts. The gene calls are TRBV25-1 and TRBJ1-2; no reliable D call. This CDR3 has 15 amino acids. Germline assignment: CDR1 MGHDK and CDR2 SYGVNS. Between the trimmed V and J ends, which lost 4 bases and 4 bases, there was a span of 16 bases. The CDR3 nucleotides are TGTGCCAGCAGTGCCCGGACCAAGGGCGCCTATGGCTACACCTTC. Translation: CASSARTKGAYGYTF.

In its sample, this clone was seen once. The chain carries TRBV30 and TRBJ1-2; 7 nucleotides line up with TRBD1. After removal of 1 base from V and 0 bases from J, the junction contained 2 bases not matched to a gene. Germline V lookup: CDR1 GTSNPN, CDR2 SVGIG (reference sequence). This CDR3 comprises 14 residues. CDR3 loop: CAWSGDRPNYGYTF. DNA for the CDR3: TGTGCCTGGAGTGGGGACAGACCTAACTATGGCTACACCTTC.

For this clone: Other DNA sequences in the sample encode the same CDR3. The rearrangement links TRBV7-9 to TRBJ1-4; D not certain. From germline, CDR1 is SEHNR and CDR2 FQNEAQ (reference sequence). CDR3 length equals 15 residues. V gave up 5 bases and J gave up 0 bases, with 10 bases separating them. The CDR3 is CASSQRLATNEKLFF. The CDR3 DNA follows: TGTGCCAGCAGCCAAAGACTTGCAACTAATGAAAAACTGTTTTTT.

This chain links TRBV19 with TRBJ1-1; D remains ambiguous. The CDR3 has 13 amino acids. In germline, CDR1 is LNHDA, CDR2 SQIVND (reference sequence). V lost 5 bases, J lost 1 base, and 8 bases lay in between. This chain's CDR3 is CASSVSENTEAFF. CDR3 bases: TGTGCCAGTAGTGTCAGCGAGAACACTGAAGCTTTCTTT.